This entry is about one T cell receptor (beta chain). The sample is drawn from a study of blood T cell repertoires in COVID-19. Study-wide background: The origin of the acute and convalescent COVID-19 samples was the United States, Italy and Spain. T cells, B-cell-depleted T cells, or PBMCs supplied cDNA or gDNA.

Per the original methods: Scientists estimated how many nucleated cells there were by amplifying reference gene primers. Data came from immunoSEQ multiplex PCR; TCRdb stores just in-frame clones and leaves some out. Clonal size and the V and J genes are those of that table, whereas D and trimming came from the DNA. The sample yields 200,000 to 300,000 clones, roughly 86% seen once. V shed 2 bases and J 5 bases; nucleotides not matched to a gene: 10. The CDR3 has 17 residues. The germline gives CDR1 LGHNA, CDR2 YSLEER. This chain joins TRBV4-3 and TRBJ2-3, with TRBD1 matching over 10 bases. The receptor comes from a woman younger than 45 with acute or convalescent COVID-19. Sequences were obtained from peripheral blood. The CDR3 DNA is TGCGCCAGCAGCCAAACAACCGGGACAGGGGTAGAAGATACGCAGTATTTT. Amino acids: CASSQTTGTGVEDTQYF.